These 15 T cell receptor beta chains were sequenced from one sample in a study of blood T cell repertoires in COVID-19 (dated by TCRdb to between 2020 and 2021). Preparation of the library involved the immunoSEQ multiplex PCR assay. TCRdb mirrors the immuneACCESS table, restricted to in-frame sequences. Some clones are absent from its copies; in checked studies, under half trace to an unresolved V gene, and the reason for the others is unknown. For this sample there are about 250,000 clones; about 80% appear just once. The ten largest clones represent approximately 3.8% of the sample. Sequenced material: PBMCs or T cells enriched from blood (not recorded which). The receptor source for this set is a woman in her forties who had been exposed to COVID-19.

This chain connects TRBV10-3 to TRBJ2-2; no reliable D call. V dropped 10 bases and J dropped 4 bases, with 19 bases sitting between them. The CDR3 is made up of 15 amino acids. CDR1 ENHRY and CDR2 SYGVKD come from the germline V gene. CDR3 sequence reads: CATASDLTSTGELFF. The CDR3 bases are TGTGCCACCGCCTCTGACTTGACCAGCACCGGGGAGCTGTTTTTT.

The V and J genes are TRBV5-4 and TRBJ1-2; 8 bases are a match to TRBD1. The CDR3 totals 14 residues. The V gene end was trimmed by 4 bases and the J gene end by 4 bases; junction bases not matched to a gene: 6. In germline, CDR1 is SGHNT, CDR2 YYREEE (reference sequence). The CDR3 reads CASSAGQDIYGYTF. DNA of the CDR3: TGTGCCAGCAGCGCGGGACAGGACATCTATGGCTACACCTTC.

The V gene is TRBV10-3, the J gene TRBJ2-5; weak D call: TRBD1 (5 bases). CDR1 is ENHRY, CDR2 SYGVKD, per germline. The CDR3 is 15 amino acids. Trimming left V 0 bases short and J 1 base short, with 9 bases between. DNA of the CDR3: TGTGCCATCAGTGAGTCCAGGGCGCCCCAAGAGACCCAGTACTTC. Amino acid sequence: CAISESRAPQETQYF.

The CDR3 loop is CASSPDRVGEQYF. CDR3 in DNA: TGTGCCAGCTCACCGGACAGGGTGGGTGAGCAGTACTTC. The rearrangement joins TRBV18 to TRBJ2-7, with TRBD1 matching over 8 bases. V shed 3 bases and J 7 bases; nucleotides not matched to a gene: 5. The CDR3 totals 13 residues. The V gene's germline CDR1 is KGHSH and CDR2 LQKENI.

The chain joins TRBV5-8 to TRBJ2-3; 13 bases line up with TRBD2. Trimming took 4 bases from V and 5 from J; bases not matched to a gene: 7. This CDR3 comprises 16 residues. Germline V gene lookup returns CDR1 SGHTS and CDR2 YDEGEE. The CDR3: CASSAGTSGALDTQYF. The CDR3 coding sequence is TGTGCCAGCAGCGCAGGGACTAGCGGGGCCTTAGATACGCAGTATTTT.

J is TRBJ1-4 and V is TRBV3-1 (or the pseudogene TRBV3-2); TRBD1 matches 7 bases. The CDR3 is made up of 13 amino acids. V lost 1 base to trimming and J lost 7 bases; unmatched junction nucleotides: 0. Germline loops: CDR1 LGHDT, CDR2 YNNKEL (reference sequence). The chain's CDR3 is CASSQGQGEKLFF. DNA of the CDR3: TGTGCCAGCAGCCAAGGACAGGGTGAAAAACTGTTTTTT.

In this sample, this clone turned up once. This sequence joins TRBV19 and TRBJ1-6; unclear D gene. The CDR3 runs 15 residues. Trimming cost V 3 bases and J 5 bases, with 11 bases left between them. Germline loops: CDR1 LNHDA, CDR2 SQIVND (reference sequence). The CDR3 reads CASSIRPEDNSPLHF. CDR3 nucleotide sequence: TGTGCCAGTAGTATTCGCCCAGAGGATAATTCACCCCTCCACTTT.

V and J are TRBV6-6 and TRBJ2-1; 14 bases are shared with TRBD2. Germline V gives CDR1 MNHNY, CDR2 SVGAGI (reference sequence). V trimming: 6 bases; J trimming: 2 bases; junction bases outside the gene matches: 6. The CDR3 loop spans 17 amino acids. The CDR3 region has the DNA TGTGCCAGCAGCCGACTAGCGGGGGGGACTACCTACAATGAGCAGTTCTTC. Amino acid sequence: CASSRLAGGTTYNEQFF.

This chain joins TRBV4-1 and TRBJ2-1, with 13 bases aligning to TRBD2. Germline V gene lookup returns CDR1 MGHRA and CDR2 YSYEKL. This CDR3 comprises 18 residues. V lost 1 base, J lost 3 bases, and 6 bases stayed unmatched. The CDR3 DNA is TGCGCCAGCAGCCAAGTTGGACTAGCGGGGGCCCTCTACAATGAGCAGTTCTTC. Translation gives CASSQVGLAGALYNEQFF.

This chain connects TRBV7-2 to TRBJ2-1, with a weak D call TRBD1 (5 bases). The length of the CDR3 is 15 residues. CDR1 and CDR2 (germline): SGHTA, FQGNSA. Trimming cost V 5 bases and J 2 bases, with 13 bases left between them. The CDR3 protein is CASSAVLGPYNEQFF. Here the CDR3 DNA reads TGTGCCAGCAGCGCAGTCCTGGGGCCCTACAATGAGCAGTTCTTC.

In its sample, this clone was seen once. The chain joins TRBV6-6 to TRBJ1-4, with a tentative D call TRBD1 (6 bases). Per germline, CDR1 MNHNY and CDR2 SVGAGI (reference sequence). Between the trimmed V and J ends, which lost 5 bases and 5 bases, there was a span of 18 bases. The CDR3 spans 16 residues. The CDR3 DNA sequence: TGTGCCAGCAGTCAGCCCTGGGGGCCCCAAAATGAAAAACTGTTTTTT. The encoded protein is CASSQPWGPQNEKLFF.

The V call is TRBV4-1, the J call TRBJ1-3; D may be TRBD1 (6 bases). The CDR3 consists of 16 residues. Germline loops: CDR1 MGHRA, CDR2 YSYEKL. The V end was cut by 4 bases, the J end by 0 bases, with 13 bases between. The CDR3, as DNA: TGCGCCAGCAGCCCGAGACAGGTCCTCTCTGGAAACACCATATATTTT. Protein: CASSPRQVLSGNTIYF.

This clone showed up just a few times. CDR3 amino acids: CASSLVSGAYEQYF. DNA of the CDR3: TGTGCCAGCAGCTTGGTTTCAGGGGCCTACGAGCAGTACTTC. The chain couples TRBV5-6 to TRBJ2-7, with a possible D match to TRBD1 (6 bases). Germline V gene lookup returns CDR1 SGHDT and CDR2 YYEEEE. V was trimmed by 0 bases and J by 2 bases, leaving 9 bases between them. The CDR3 loop spans 14 amino acids.

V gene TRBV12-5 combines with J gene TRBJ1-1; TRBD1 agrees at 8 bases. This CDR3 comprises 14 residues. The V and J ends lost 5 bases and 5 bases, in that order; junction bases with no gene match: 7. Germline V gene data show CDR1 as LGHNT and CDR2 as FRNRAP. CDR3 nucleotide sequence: TGTGCTAGTGGTACCCAGGGGGCGCAGACTGAAGCTTTCTTT. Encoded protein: CASGTQGAQTEAFF.

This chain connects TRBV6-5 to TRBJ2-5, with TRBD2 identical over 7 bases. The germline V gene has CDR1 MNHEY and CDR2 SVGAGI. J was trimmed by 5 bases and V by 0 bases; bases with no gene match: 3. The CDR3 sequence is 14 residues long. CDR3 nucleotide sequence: TGTGCCAGCAGTTACTCGGGGGGGAAGGAGACCCAGTACTTC. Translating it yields CASSYSGGKETQYF.